The clone carrying this TCR beta chain was counted many times. Its antigen remains unknown. TCRdb reanalysed the RT-PCR reads using MiXCR and keeps one entry per CDR3 protein. The sample shows 500,000 or so distinct CDR3 sequences, approximately 15% of them seen only once. This sample is part of a study of response to subunit inactivated influenza vaccine. Study-wide findings and caveats: It was the authors' suggestion that each seasonal influenza vaccination recruits few new T cells.

With 6 bases removed from V and 0 bases from J, the gap between germline ends came to 11 bases. The CDR3 spans 15 residues. The germline V gene has CDR1 ENHRY and CDR2 SYGVKD. The TCR was taken from a man in his fifties or sixties who received an inactivated influenza vaccine. The chain recombines TRBV10-3 with TRBJ1-4; a weak D match, TRBD1 (6 bases). Specimen: CD4+ T cells sorted from PBMCs, collected roughly 24 months after vaccination. The CDR3 region has the DNA TGTGCCATCAGGGGCACAGGGACAACTAATGAAAAACTGTTTTTT. Translating gives CAIRGTGTTNEKLFF.